The 16 T cell receptor beta chains listed next were all sequenced from one sample in a study of cytotoxic CD8 clonotypes in ibrutinib-treated CLL. The method was immunoSEQ multiplex PCR; TCRdb's version includes in-frame clones alone and lacks a portion of them. The table lists about 140,000 clones, roughly 80% of them singletons. The input for sequencing was PBMCs, taken after 12 months of ibrutinib treatment. These receptors all stem from a human donor with chronic lymphocytic leukemia.

The rearrangement uses TRBV2 and TRBJ1-1, with TRBD1 matching over 7 bases. Trimming at V came to 10 bases and at J to 8 bases, leaving 7 bases not matched to a gene. There are 11 residues in the CDR3. Germline lookup yields CDR1 SNHLY and CDR2 FYNNEI. The CDR3 spells CATYRGGEAFF. CDR3 bases: TGTGCCACCTACAGGGGCGGAGAAGCTTTCTTT.

Comment on this clone: Other DNA sequences from this sample encode an identical CDR3 as well. This sequence joins TRBV11-2 and TRBJ1-1; D not resolved. CDR3 size: 13 residues. Between the trimmed V and J ends, which lost 1 base and 1 base, there was a span of 4 bases. From germline, CDR1 is SGHAT and CDR2 FQNNGV. The CDR3: CASSLGGNTEAFF. The CDR3 nucleotides are TGTGCCAGCAGCTTAGGTGGGAACACTGAAGCTTTCTTT. Combining the CDR3 with reference TRBV11-2 and TRBJ1-1 gives the whole variable domain EAGVAQSPRYKIIEKRQSVAFWCNPISGHATLYWYQQILGQGPKLLIQFQNNGVVDDSQLPKDRFSAERLKGVDSTLKIQPAKLEDSAVYLCASSLGGNTEAFFGQGTRLTVV.

This chain uses TRBV6-1 with TRBJ2-2; D is unclear. CDR3 size: 13 residues. Germline-derived CDR1 and CDR2 are MNHNS and SASEGT. Trimming stripped 2 bases from V and 6 bases from J, with 7 bases between. CDR3 sequence: CASSEMSAGELFF. The CDR3 bases are TGTGCCAGCAGTGAAATGAGCGCCGGGGAGCTGTTTTTT.

The J gene is TRBJ2-7, the V gene TRBV5-6; no clear D gene. The germline V gene has CDR1 SGHDT and CDR2 YYEEEE. V was shortened by 3 bases and J by 9 bases, with 10 bases between the two germline ends. This CDR3 spans 11 amino acids. The CDR3 DNA reads as TGTGCCAGCAGCTCGAATTTCGGGCAGTACTTC. Its protein product is CASSSNFGQYF.

The chain employs TRBV7-9 and TRBJ1-2; D perhaps matches TRBD1 (5 bases). CDR1 and CDR2 (germline): SEHNR, FQNEAQ (reference sequence). CDR3 length: 12 residues. V was trimmed by 6 bases and J by 2 bases, leaving 7 bases between them. The CDR3: CASRPGNYGYTF. CDR3 coding DNA: TGTGCCAGCAGGCCAGGGAACTATGGCTACACCTTC.

The table lists this clone with a few counts. The chain is built from TRBV7-8 and TRBJ1-4, with 7 bases fitting TRBD1. V was clipped by 5 bases and J by 7 bases; unmatched bases: 10. This CDR3 comprises 15 residues. Germline values: CDR1 SGHVS, CDR2 FQNEAQ. This chain's CDR3 is CASSPDWDSIEKLFF. CDR3 nucleotides: TGTGCCAGCAGCCCAGACTGGGACAGCATTGAAAAACTGTTTTTT.

V gene TRBV7-6 combines with J gene TRBJ2-3; D is possibly TRBD1 or TRBD2 (6 bases each). Germline V gene lookup returns CDR1 SGHVS and CDR2 FNYEAQ. V was clipped by 5 bases and J by 0 bases, with 18 bases between them. The CDR3 length is 17 residues. The CDR3 DNA sequence: TGTGCCAGCAGCAAAGGGGGGCCCGAGACTAGCACAGATACGCAGTATTTT. As protein: CASSKGGPETSTDTQYF.

V and J are TRBV7-6 and TRBJ1-6, with unresolved D. Per the germline V gene, CDR1 is SGHVS and CDR2 is FNYEAQ. There are 14 residues in the CDR3. With 1 base removed from V and 10 bases from J, the gap between germline ends came to 11 bases. CDR3 sequence: CASSLEMVRSPLHF. The CDR3 DNA reads as TGTGCCAGCAGCTTAGAGATGGTCCGGTCACCCCTCCACTTT.

The rearrangement joins TRBV29-1 to TRBJ2-7; 10 bases match TRBD2. The CDR3 is made up of 14 amino acids. Per the germline V gene, CDR1 is SQVTM and CDR2 is ANQGSEA. V shed 7 bases, J shed 7 bases, and the junction held 13 bases outside the gene matches. The chain's CDR3 is CSARGLAGEGEQYF. CDR3 in DNA: TGCAGCGCCAGAGGGCTAGCGGGAGAAGGGGAGCAGTACTTC.

The chain combines TRBV7-7 with TRBJ2-5; the D is unclear. Trimming left V 3 bases short and J 3 bases short, with 8 bases between. The CDR3 length is 13 residues. CDR1 is SSHAT, CDR2 FNYEAQ, per germline (reference sequence). CDR3 amino acids: CASSFLAKETQYF. In DNA form, the CDR3 reads TGTGCCAGCAGCTTTCTGGCAAAAGAGACCCAGTACTTC.

This clone has more than one count but fewer than ten. The chain joins TRBV11-3 to TRBJ2-1, with no clear D. The germline gives CDR1 SGHNT, CDR2 YENEEA. The CDR3 sequence is 13 residues long. Trimming left V 1 base short and J 7 bases short, with 8 bases between. The CDR3 DNA is TGTGCCAGCAGCTTAGTACCGGGTAATGAGCAGTTCTTC. Its translation is CASSLVPGNEQFF. Together with reference TRBV11-3 and TRBJ2-1, the CDR3 gives the full variable domain: EAGVVQSPRYKIIEKKQPVAFWCNPISGHNTLYWYLQNLGQGPELLIRYENEEAVDDSQLPKDRFSAERLKGVDSTLKIQPAELGDSAVYLCASSLVPGNEQFFGPGTRLTVL.

The rearrangement uses TRBV11-3 and TRBJ2-7, with 11 bases that match TRBD1. The CDR3 extends over 15 amino acids. The germline gives CDR1 SGHNT, CDR2 YENEEA. The trim removed 5 bases at V and 3 bases at J, leaving 6 bases unmatched. Written as DNA, the CDR3 is TGTGCCAGCAGCATGGGACAGGGGGGCCTCTACGAGCAGTACTTC. It yields the protein CASSMGQGGLYEQYF. The variable domain in full, completed from reference TRBV11-3 and TRBJ2-7, reads EAGVVQSPRYKIIEKKQPVAFWCNPISGHNTLYWYLQNLGQGPELLIRYENEEAVDDSQLPKDRFSAERLKGVDSTLKIQPAELGDSAVYLCASSMGQGGLYEQYFGPGTRLTVT.

The rearrangement links TRBV11-3 to TRBJ2-7; the match to TRBD1 covers 7 bases. CDR1 is SGHNT and CDR2 is YENEEA in the germline V gene. With 5 bases clipped from V and 0 bases from J, the junction kept 4 bases outside the gene matches. The CDR3 length is 14 residues. CDR3 DNA sequence: TGTGCCAGCAGCCTAAGGGACAGCTCCTACGAGCAGTACTTC. Protein: CASSLRDSSYEQYF.

The chain combines TRBV4-2 with TRBJ2-1, with 9 bases lining up with TRBD2. Losses at the gene ends were 3 bases for V and 8 bases for J; bases not matched to a gene: 11. This CDR3 region has 16 residues. Per germline, CDR1 LGHNA and CDR2 YNFKEQ. The CDR3 bases are TGTGCCAGCAGCCACACAGCGGGGGGCCTTTGGGATGAGCAGTTCTTC. It is translated as CASSHTAGGLWDEQFF.

The chain's CDR3 is CASSYSSGQNTEAFF. The CDR3 nucleotides read TGTGCCAGCAGTTACTCGAGTGGCCAGAACACTGAAGCTTTCTTT. This chain uses TRBV6-5 with TRBJ1-1; unclear D gene. The ends were cut back, 0 bases at V and 1 base at J, with 9 bases in the middle. Germline V lookup: CDR1 MNHEY, CDR2 SVGAGI. The CDR3 is 15 residues long.

This chain uses TRBV19 with TRBJ1-3; the D is unclear. The germline V and J ends were trimmed by 0 bases and 6 bases, with 9 bases remaining between them. There are 14 residues in the CDR3. Germline assignment: CDR1 LNHDA and CDR2 SQIVND (reference sequence). CDR3 coding DNA: TGTGCCAGTAGTATAGAGGGCTCTCCAAACACCATATATTTT. Amino acids: CASSIEGSPNTIYF. Complete variable domain (other parts from reference TRBV19 and TRBJ1-3): DGGITQSPKYLFRKEGQNVTLSCEQNLNHDAMYWYRQDPGQGLRLIYYSQIVNDFQKGDIAEGYSVSREKKESFPLTVTSAQKNPTAFYLCASSIEGSPNTIYFGEGSWLTVV.